Below, 27 T cell receptor beta chains from the same sample are listed, as sequenced in a study of blood T cells in healthy people across ages. A second PCR of about 6 to 11 cycles used a sample-barcoded 5' primer and a J-beta primer mix. TCRdb processed the 5' RACE reads anew with MiXCR; each CDR3 protein has one entry. Altogether over 700,000 distinct CDR3 sequences are present, about 55% being singletons, with the ten largest covering approximately 40%. Sample: blood. These receptors all come from an elderly man in good health.

The V gene is TRBV6-1, the J gene TRBJ2-5; 12 bases are a match to TRBD1. Germline CDR1 reads MNHNS; CDR2 reads SASEGT. V was clipped by 10 bases and J by 6 bases; unmatched bases: 15. This CDR3 has 16 amino acids. CDR3 coding DNA: TGTGCCACCATAAAGACCGGGACAGGGGGCGGGAAGACCCAGTACTTC. Translated, it gives CATIKTGTGGGKTQYF.

This clonotype has ten or more counts. The chain employs TRBV20-1 and TRBJ1-5; the D is unclear. The CDR3 is 13 residues long. V lost 6 bases and J 4 bases, leaving 13 bases between the germline ends. Germline V gene sequence: CDR1 DFQATT, CDR2 SNEGSKA (reference sequence). The CDR3 loop reads CSAVPDGNQPQHF. CDR3 DNA: TGCAGTGCCGTCCCGGATGGGAATCAGCCCCAGCATTTT.

The chain links TRBV9 to TRBJ1-5; weak D call: TRBD1 (6 bases). The CDR3 extends over 15 amino acids. CDR1 and CDR2 (germline): SGDLS, YYNGEE. V lost 4 bases, J lost 5 bases, and 16 bases lay in between. Here the CDR3 reads CASSLDGTPYQPQHF. CDR3 nucleotides: TGTGCCAGCAGCCTAGACGGGACACCCTATCAGCCCCAGCATTTT.

This rearrangement joins TRBV6-1 to TRBJ2-3; TRBD2 matches 7 bases. Germline CDR1 and CDR2: MNHNS and SASEGT. CDR3 length: 16 residues. The V and J ends lost 4 bases and 14 bases, in that order; junction bases with no gene match: 21. The CDR3: CASSGLGRTKHRYAYF. The CDR3 nucleotides read TGTGCCAGCAGTGGCCTCGGGAGGACCAAACACAGATACGCGTATTTT.

The chain recombines TRBV6-5 with TRBJ2-1; D possibly corresponds to TRBD1 (6 bases). The assigned J gene may be wrong: the sequence end matches TRBJ2-7 better. The CDR3 spans 17 residues. Germline V gene data show CDR1 as MNHEY and CDR2 as SVGAGI. This CDR3 reads CASSYVQRGNSYNEQYF. The DNA for the CDR3 is TGTGCCAGCAGTTACGTACAAAGGGGGAACTCCTACAATGAGCAGTACTTC.

Points on this clonotype: Germline and junction disagree at one end, which may indicate a read error. The rearrangement joins TRBV24-1 to TRBJ2-7; 7 bases line up with TRBD1. The germline V gene encodes CDR1 KGHDR and CDR2 SFDVKD. The CDR3 length is 17 residues. The DNA of the CDR3 is TGTGCCACTAGTGATTCACTGACAGGGCTCTCCTACAATGAGCAGTACTTC. Its protein product is CATSDSLTGLSYNEQYF.

The chain uses TRBV25-1 and TRBJ2-3, with 7 positions matching TRBD2. The germline V gene has CDR1 MGHDK and CDR2 SYGVNS. This CDR3 is built from 15 residues. V lost 7 bases and J lost 1; bases outside the gene matches: 8. The CDR3 coding sequence is TGTGCCAGCACGCGGGCTAGCGGAGGCACAGATACGCAGTATTTT. Residues: CASTRASGGTDTQYF. Together with reference TRBV25-1 and TRBJ2-3, the CDR3 gives the full variable domain: EADIYQTPRYLVIGTGKKITLECSQTMGHDKMYWYQQDPGMELHLIHYSYGVNSTEKGDLSSESTVSRIRTEHFPLTLESARPSHTSQYLCASTRASGGTDTQYFGPGTRLTVL.

The CDR3 DNA is TGTGCGGGCGGTGACGTCCAAGAGACCCAGTACTTC. The encoded protein is CAGGDVQETQYF. The chain links TRBV6-1 to TRBJ2-7, with D hard to call. Judging by the DNA end, TRBJ2-5 fits better; the J call may be wrong. CDR3 length: 12 amino acids. The germline CDR1 and CDR2 sequences are MNHNS and SASEGT.

The rearrangement joins TRBV12-3 or TRBV12-4 to TRBJ2-4, with 9 bases aligning to TRBD1. V gave up 6 bases and J gave up 6 bases; unmatched junction bases: 9. The CDR3 is 15 residues long. The CDR3 loop is CASSGDRGIRNIQYF. As DNA, the CDR3 is TGTGCCAGCAGCGGCGACAGGGGGATTCGAAACATTCAGTACTTC.

This chain joins TRBV28 and TRBJ2-4; a possible D gene is TRBD2 (7 bases). The J call may be faulty, since TRBJ2-5 better matches the DNA end. The CDR3 has 14 residues. Germline V CDR1 and CDR2: MDHEN, SYDVKM. This chain's CDR3 is CASSGEGGLETQYF. For the CDR3, the DNA is TGTGCCAGCAGTGGGGAGGGGGGATTGGAGACCCAGTACTTC.

The chain employs TRBV14 and TRBJ2-5, with D possibly being TRBD2 (5 bases). The CDR3 is 16 amino acids. The V end was cut by 4 bases, the J end by 0 bases, with 15 bases between. Per the germline V gene, CDR1 is SGHDN and CDR2 is FVKESK. CDR3 region: CASSPGAEWYQETQYF. The CDR3 coding sequence is TGTGCCAGCAGCCCAGGAGCGGAGTGGTACCAAGAGACCCAGTACTTC.

The chain links TRBV9 to TRBJ1-1; tentative D call: TRBD1 (5 bases). Trimming pared 0 bases from V and 1 base from J, leaving 10 bases between. The CDR3 has 15 residues. Germline V CDR1 and CDR2: SGDLS, YYNGEE. The CDR3 DNA follows: TGTGCCAGCAGCGTAGAGGGGCGGGGGAACACTGAAGCTTTCTTT. The encoded protein is CASSVEGRGNTEAFF.

CDR3 sequence: CAISETGLYEQYF. The CDR3 DNA reads as TGTGCCATCAGTGAGACGGGCCTCTACGAGCAGTACTTC. J is TRBJ2-7 and V is TRBV10-3; D gene uncertain. Trimming removed 2 bases from V and 3 bases from J, with 8 bases in between. The length of the CDR3 is 13 residues. Germline V gene lookup returns CDR1 ENHRY and CDR2 SYGVKD.

This clonotype was counted many times. V usage is TRBV5-1 and J usage is TRBJ1-2; 8 positions match TRBD1. The CDR3 runs 16 residues. Germline CDR1 and CDR2: SGHRS and YFSETQ. Unmatched junction bases numbered 10, after V lost 0 bases and J lost 6 bases. CDR3 amino acids: CASSLGGQGEGHGYTF. DNA for the CDR3: TGCGCCAGCAGCTTGGGAGGACAGGGCGAGGGGCATGGCTACACCTTC.

This clonotype was observed a handful of times. The chain employs TRBV5-1 and TRBJ2-7; a weak D match, TRBD1 (6 bases). CDR1 and CDR2 (germline): SGHRS, YFSETQ. The CDR3 runs 14 residues. The germline V and J ends were trimmed by 4 bases and 3 bases, with 14 bases remaining between them. The CDR3 sequence is CASSPRTALYEQYF. DNA of the CDR3: TGCGCCAGCAGCCCCCGGACAGCGCTCTACGAGCAGTACTTC.

This sequence joins TRBV3-1 and TRBJ2-7, with D possibly TRBD2 on 6 matching bases. The CDR3 is made up of 15 amino acids. V gave up 5 bases and J gave up 0 bases, with 14 bases separating them. The germline gives CDR1 LGHDT, CDR2 YNNKEL (reference sequence). The CDR3 DNA reads TGTGCCAGCAGCAGGTCGGAGGGAGGCTCCTACGAGCAGTACTTC. Translating it yields CASSRSEGGSYEQYF.

The chain has TRBV2 and TRBJ1-4; 8 nucleotides agree with TRBD1. Per the germline V gene, CDR1 is SNHLY and CDR2 is FYNNEI. V shed 7 bases, J shed 6 bases, and the junction held 10 bases outside the gene matches. The CDR3 has 15 amino acids. The CDR3: CASTWTGSQDEKLFF. The DNA of the CDR3 is TGTGCCAGCACCTGGACAGGGAGTCAAGATGAAAAACTGTTTTTT.

The V call is TRBV20-1, the J call TRBJ2-3; 10 nucleotides align to TRBD1. The CDR3 extends over 14 amino acids. Germline V gene sequence: CDR1 DFQATT, CDR2 SNEGSKA (reference sequence). V lost 5 bases and J lost 4; bases outside the gene matches: 6. This chain's CDR3 is CSACGTGAPDTQYF. The CDR3 DNA is TGCAGTGCTTGCGGGACAGGGGCCCCAGATACGCAGTATTTT.

This clonotype occurred a few times. This chain joins TRBV4-1 and TRBJ2-3, with D possibly TRBD2 on 5 matching bases. V was cut by 1 base and J by 14 bases, with 25 bases left in between. Per the germline V gene, CDR1 is MGHRA and CDR2 is YSYEKL. CDR3 length: 16 residues. The CDR3 DNA reads as TGCGCCAGCAGCCAAGGTTCTAGCAAAGGGCACAGATACGCGTATTTT. Its translation: CASSQGSSKGHRYAYF.

The V call is TRBV7-9, the J call TRBJ2-3, with 8 positions matching TRBD1. CDR3 size: 16 residues. Per germline, CDR1 SEHNR and CDR2 FQNEAQ (reference sequence). V dropped 1 base and J dropped 2; count of bases not matched to a gene: 5. The DNA of the CDR3 is TGTGCCAGCAGCTTAGGTCGGACAGGGCACACAGATACGCAGTATTTT. This gives the protein CASSLGRTGHTDTQYF.

This rearrangement joins TRBV20-1 to TRBJ2-1; 14 positions match TRBD2. There are 18 residues in the CDR3. From germline, CDR1 is DFQATT and CDR2 SNEGSKA (reference sequence). V shed 1 base, J shed 4 bases, and the junction held 9 bases outside the gene matches. This CDR3 is CSARGGAGLAGGYNEQFF. DNA for the CDR3: TGCAGTGCTAGAGGCGGGGCCGGACTAGCGGGAGGATACAATGAGCAGTTCTTC.

This clonotype was seen a handful of times. The chain carries TRBV6-1 and TRBJ1-2; D is perhaps TRBD1 (6 bases). The CDR3 has 13 residues. Deletions cut 6 bases from V and 6 bases from J, with 14 bases between. Germline V lookup: CDR1 MNHNS, CDR2 SASEGT. The CDR3 is CASRVTGPDGYTF. In DNA form, the CDR3 reads TGTGCCAGCAGGGTCACAGGGCCAGATGGCTACACCTTC.

In this sample, this clonotype turned up once. This chain connects TRBV7-9 to TRBJ1-2; unclear D gene. Trimming removed 3 bases from V and 12 bases from J, with 14 bases in between. From germline, CDR1 is SEHNR and CDR2 FQNEAQ (reference sequence). The CDR3 consists of 12 residues. CDR3 amino acids: CASSLGFFGHTF. The CDR3 DNA reads as TGTGCCAGCAGCTTGGGGTTTTTCGGCCACACCTTC.

The chain uses TRBV9 and TRBJ2-3, with 8 bases lining up with TRBD2. V lost 4 bases, J lost 0 bases, and 4 bases stayed unmatched. Germline lookup yields CDR1 SGDLS and CDR2 YYNGEE. The length of the CDR3 is 15 residues. CDR3 in amino acids: CASSILAASTDTQYF. DNA of the CDR3: TGTGCCAGCAGCATACTAGCGGCTAGCACAGATACGCAGTATTTT. The full variable domain, rest sourced from reference TRBV9 and TRBJ2-3, is DSGVTQTPKHLITATGQRVTLRCSPRSGDLSVYWYQQSLDQGLQFLIQYYNGEERAKGNILERFSAQQFPDLHSELNLSSLELGDSALYFCASSILAASTDTQYFGPGTRLTVL.

The chain joins TRBV29-1 to TRBJ2-1, with 7 bases identical to TRBD2. The CDR3 has 16 residues. The germline CDR1 and CDR2 sequences are SQVTM and ANQGSEA. Trimming took 3 bases from V and 3 from J; bases not matched to a gene: 11. The CDR3 spells CSVETSSDLGYNEQFF. CDR3 in DNA: TGCAGCGTTGAGACTAGCTCCGACTTGGGCTACAATGAGCAGTTCTTC.

This clonotype was recorded a few times. This chain connects TRBV9 to TRBJ1-2; D unclear. CDR3 length: 14 residues. Trimming took 4 bases from V and 0 from J, leaving 10 bases between them. Germline CDR1 SGDLS, CDR2 YYNGEE. The CDR3 nucleotides are TGTGCCAGCAGCCCATCAACTACTAACTATGGCTACACCTTC. Translating it yields CASSPSTTNYGYTF.

V gene TRBV24-1 combines with J gene TRBJ2-3, with a weak D call TRBD2 (5 bases). The CDR3 spans 14 residues. V shed 7 bases and J shed 14 bases, with 24 bases lying between them. In germline, CDR1 is KGHDR, CDR2 SFDVKD. In DNA, the CDR3 is TGTGCCACCAGGGACCCGACTGTTGGGAGAGACGCGTATTTT. Its protein is CATRDPTVGRDAYF.